The 4 T cell receptor beta chains listed next were all sequenced from one sample in a study of identical twins. TCRdb re-called the 5' RACE reads through MiXCR, storing one row per CDR3 protein. The sample has around 1.7 million distinct CDR3 sequences, about 32% seen once; the top ten hold around 0.25%. The sequenced sample was cord blood. The origin of the receptors is a newborn girl in good health.

This clonotype was seen only a few times. V usage is TRBV20-1 and J usage is TRBJ2-1; TRBD1 might be the D (6 bases). Germline CDR1 is DFQATT and CDR2 is SNEGSKA (reference sequence). The CDR3 has 14 amino acids. Trimming removed 4 bases at V and 0 bases at J, with 10 bases between. This CDR3 reads CSAKMGHSYNEQFF. The CDR3 DNA sequence: TGCAGTGCTAAAATGGGACACTCCTACAATGAGCAGTTCTTC.

The rearrangement uses TRBV28 and TRBJ1-5, with D maybe TRBD1 (5 bases). V was shortened by 5 bases and J by 0 bases, with 11 bases between the two germline ends. Germline CDR1 is MDHEN and CDR2 is SYDVKM. There are 15 residues in the CDR3. This CDR3 reads CASSDAGPSNQPQHF. DNA for the CDR3: TGTGCCAGCAGTGACGCAGGGCCTAGCAATCAGCCCCAGCATTTT.

About this clonotype: Germline is not matched at one junction end, which may reflect a read error. V usage is TRBV4-2 and J usage is TRBJ1-2; 8 bases line up with TRBD1. The CDR3 has 16 residues. Germline V gives CDR1 LGHNA, CDR2 YNFKEQ. Here the CDR3 reads CACSQDDRGGNYGYTF. The CDR3, as DNA: TGTGCCTGCAGCCAAGATGACAGGGGAGGTAACTATGGCTACACCTTC.

The V call is TRBV10-3, the J call TRBJ1-3; D ambiguous. From germline, CDR1 is ENHRY and CDR2 SYGVKD. The CDR3 totals 14 residues. Trimming shortened V by 8 bases and J by 0 bases, and 11 bases separated the two germline ends. CDR3 in amino acids: CAIGRDYSGNTIYF. CDR3 bases: TGTGCCATCGGGAGAGATTACTCTGGAAACACCATATATTTT.